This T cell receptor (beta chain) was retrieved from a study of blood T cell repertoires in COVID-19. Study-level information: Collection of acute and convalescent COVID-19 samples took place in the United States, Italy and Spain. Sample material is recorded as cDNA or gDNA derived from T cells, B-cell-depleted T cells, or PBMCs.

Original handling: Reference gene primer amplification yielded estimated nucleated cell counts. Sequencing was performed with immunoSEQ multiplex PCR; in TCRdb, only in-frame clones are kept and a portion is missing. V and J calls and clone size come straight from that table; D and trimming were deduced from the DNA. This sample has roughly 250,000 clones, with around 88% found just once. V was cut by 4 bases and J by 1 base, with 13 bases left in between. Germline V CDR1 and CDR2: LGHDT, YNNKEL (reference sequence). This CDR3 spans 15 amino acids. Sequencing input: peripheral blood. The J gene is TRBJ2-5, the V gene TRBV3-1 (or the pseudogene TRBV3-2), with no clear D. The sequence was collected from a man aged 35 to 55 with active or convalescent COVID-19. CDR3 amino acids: CASSPPTISQETQYF. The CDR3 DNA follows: TGTGCCAGCAGCCCCCCTACTATCAGCCAAGAGACCCAGTACTTC.